The 14 T cell receptor beta chains in this list originate from one sample, sequenced in a study of blood T cell repertoires in COVID-19. Generated by immunoSEQ multiplex PCR, the TCRdb table keeps only in-frame clones and is missing some. The sample holds 150,000 to 200,000 clones, around 83% seen once. The specimen was peripheral blood. The receptors come from a woman in her 70s with COVID-19, enrolled during active disease.

The chain employs TRBV12-5 and TRBJ2-5; a possible D gene is TRBD1 (6 bases). This CDR3 comprises 16 residues. Germline lookup yields CDR1 LGHNT and CDR2 FRNRAP. V dropped 4 bases and J dropped 5 bases, with 20 bases sitting between them. Here the CDR3 reads CASGSSTGRGTETQYF. DNA for the CDR3: TGTGCTAGTGGTTCGTCGACAGGAAGGGGGACGGAGACCCAGTACTTC.

The chain employs TRBV29-1 and TRBJ2-5, with 10 nucleotides matching TRBD2. V gave up 4 bases and J gave up 2 bases; unmatched junction bases: 4. Per the germline V gene, CDR1 is SQVTM and CDR2 is ANQGSEA. CDR3 length: 14 amino acids. The CDR3, as DNA: TGCAGCGTTGCTAGCGGGAGAGCTCAAGAGACCCAGTACTTC. Translated: CSVASGRAQETQYF.

This rearrangement joins TRBV18 to TRBJ2-2, with D possibly TRBD1 on 5 matching bases. Germline lookup yields CDR1 KGHSH and CDR2 LQKENI. Trimming left V 3 bases short and J 3 bases short, with 11 bases between. The CDR3 contains 15 residues. CDR3 bases: TGTGCCAGCTCACCCAATCAAGGGGACACCGGGGAGCTGTTTTTT. This gives the protein CASSPNQGDTGELFF.

The chain joins TRBV9 to TRBJ1-5, with 7 positions matching TRBD1. This CDR3 has 14 amino acids. Per the germline V gene, CDR1 is SGDLS and CDR2 is YYNGEE. Trimming removed 0 bases from V and 5 bases from J; junction bases left unmatched: 2. The CDR3 sequence: CASSVGGGYQPQHF. The CDR3 DNA reads TGTGCCAGCAGCGTAGGAGGGGGCTATCAGCCCCAGCATTTT.

The chain is built from TRBV2 and TRBJ2-7; TRBD1 matches 9 bases. V dropped 8 bases and J dropped 4; count of bases not matched to a gene: 6. This CDR3 spans 13 amino acids. Germline V gene data show CDR1 as SNHLY and CDR2 as FYNNEI. The CDR3: CASGGTGLYEQYF. As DNA, the CDR3 is TGTGCCAGCGGGGGGACAGGGTTGTACGAGCAGTACTTC.

A single count supports this clone. V and J are TRBV27 and TRBJ2-5; 7 nucleotides agree with TRBD2. V lost 6 bases and J lost 7; bases outside the gene matches: 8. Germline V gene sequence: CDR1 MNHEY, CDR2 SMNVEV (reference sequence). The CDR3 totals 13 residues. The chain's CDR3 is CASRDSGLGTQYF. The CDR3 bases are TGTGCCAGCAGGGATAGCGGACTAGGGACCCAGTACTTC.

The chain employs TRBV18 and TRBJ1-3; 8 nucleotides match TRBD1. There are 14 residues in the CDR3. CDR1 KGHSH and CDR2 LQKENI come from the germline V gene. With V trimmed by 3 bases and J by 3 bases, 1 base remained unmatched. The CDR3 sequence: CASSPGTGGNTIYF. CDR3 DNA: TGTGCCAGCTCACCCGGGACAGGTGGAAACACCATATATTTT.

The chain combines TRBV7-9 with TRBJ1-2; 7 nucleotides align to TRBD1. This CDR3 contains 11 residues. V gave up 11 bases and J gave up 6 bases; unmatched junction bases: 6. Per germline, CDR1 SEHNR and CDR2 FQNEAQ (reference sequence). This chain's CDR3 is CAYRGLDGYTF. The CDR3 DNA reads TGTGCCTACAGGGGCTTAGATGGCTACACCTTC.

This clone was observed a handful of times. The chain joins TRBV28 to TRBJ2-7, with a possible D match to TRBD2 (6 bases). V lost 7 bases and J 5 bases, leaving 18 bases between the germline ends. Germline CDR1 reads MDHEN; CDR2 reads SYDVKM. The CDR3 runs to 14 residues. CDR3 DNA: TGTGCCAGCATGACACTGGGGACTTACAACGAGCAGTACTTC. It yields the protein CASMTLGTYNEQYF.

The chain uses TRBV12-3 or TRBV12-4 and TRBJ2-2; D not resolved. CDR3 size: 12 residues. Trimming took off 2 bases at V and 8 bases at J, with 6 bases between the two ends. The CDR3 nucleotides are TGTGCCAGCAGTTTATGGGCGGGGGAGCTGTTTTTT. As protein: CASSLWAGELFF.

The rearrangement joins TRBV19 to TRBJ1-1; 12 nucleotides agree with TRBD1. V lost 4 bases and J lost 0; bases outside the gene matches: 12. Germline V gene data show CDR1 as LNHDA and CDR2 as SQIVND (reference sequence). CDR3 size: 19 residues. CDR3 in amino acids: CASSTPRDRGLLMNTEAFF. The CDR3 DNA is TGTGCCAGTAGTACCCCAAGGGACAGGGGGCTCTTAATGAACACTGAAGCTTTCTTT.

In its sample, this clone was seen once. The rearrangement links TRBV28 to TRBJ1-6; D is uncertain. Germline CDR1 and CDR2: MDHEN and SYDVKM. Trimming removed 11 bases from V and 10 bases from J, with 18 bases in between. There are 13 residues in the CDR3. The CDR3 spells CAGRGQPKSPLHF. The DNA for the CDR3 is TGTGCCGGGCGAGGGCAGCCGAAGTCACCCCTCCACTTT.

The chain links TRBV6-4 to TRBJ2-3; TRBD2 might be the D (5 bases). CDR1 is MRHNA, CDR2 SNTAGT, per germline. Trimming stripped 4 bases from V and 2 bases from J, with 19 bases between. The CDR3 contains 17 residues. The CDR3 DNA is TGTGCCAGCAGTGGTGCGACTAAGCGTATGTACACAGATACGCAGTATTTT. It codes for CASSGATKRMYTDTQYF.

The rearrangement links TRBV28 to TRBJ1-1; the match to TRBD1 covers 7 bases. This CDR3 is 15 amino acids long. Germline V gives CDR1 MDHEN, CDR2 SYDVKM. V dropped 5 bases and J dropped 2; count of bases not matched to a gene: 8. CDR3 residues: CASSRPGTANTEAFF. CDR3 nucleotides: TGTGCCAGCAGTCGACCCGGGACAGCTAACACTGAAGCTTTCTTT.